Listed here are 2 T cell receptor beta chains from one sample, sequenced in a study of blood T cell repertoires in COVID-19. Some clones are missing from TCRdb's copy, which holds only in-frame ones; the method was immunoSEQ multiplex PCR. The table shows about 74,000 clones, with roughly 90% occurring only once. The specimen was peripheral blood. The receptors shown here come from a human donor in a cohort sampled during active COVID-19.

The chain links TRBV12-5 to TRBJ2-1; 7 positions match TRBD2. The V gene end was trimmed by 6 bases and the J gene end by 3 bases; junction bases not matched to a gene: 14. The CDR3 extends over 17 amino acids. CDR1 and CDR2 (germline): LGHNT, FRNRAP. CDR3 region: CASGFDQGLGSYNEQFF. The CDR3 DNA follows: TGTGCTAGTGGCTTTGACCAAGGACTAGGAAGCTACAATGAGCAGTTCTTC. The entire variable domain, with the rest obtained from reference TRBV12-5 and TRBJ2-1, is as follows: DARVTQTPRHKVTEMGQEVTMRCQPILGHNTVFWYRQTMMQGLELLAYFRNRAPLDDSGMPKDRFSAEMPDATLATLKIQPSEPRDSAVYFCASGFDQGLGSYNEQFFGPGTRLTVL.

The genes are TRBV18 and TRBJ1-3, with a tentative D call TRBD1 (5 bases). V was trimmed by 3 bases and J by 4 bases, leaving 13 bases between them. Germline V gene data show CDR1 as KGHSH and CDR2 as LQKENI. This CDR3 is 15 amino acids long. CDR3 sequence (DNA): TGTGCCAGCTCACCCCAAGGACAAGGGGGAAACACCATATATTTT. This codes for CASSPQGQGGNTIYF.